The 29 T cell receptor beta chains below all came from one sample that was sequenced in a study of T cells expressing NK-cell markers. TCRdb re-called the 5' RACE reads, yielding one record per CDR3 amino acid sequence without DNA. This listing includes 450,000 to 600,000 distinct CDR3 sequences. Material for sequencing was blood T cells: a sorted CD56 or NKG2C T cell subset, CD4+ or CD8+ T cells, or bulk PBMC T cells (not recorded which). The receptors here all came from a young man in good health.

This chain uses TRBV12-3 or TRBV12-4 with TRBJ1-3. The CDR3 runs to 15 residues. The CDR3 is CASSSTDIPGNTIYF.

V and J are TRBV5-1 and TRBJ2-4. The CDR3 is 13 residues long. Germline V CDR1 and CDR2: SGHRS, YFSETQ. CDR3 sequence reads: CASREADNGLGYF.

This chain joins TRBV6-2 or TRBV6-3 and TRBJ2-1; lacking DNA, the TRBD1 call made by TCRdb goes unchecked. CDR1 is MNHEY and CDR2 is SVGEGT in the germline V gene. The CDR3 loop spans 14 amino acids. The CDR3 here is CASKGRGVYNEQFF.

V is TRBV10-2 and J is TRBJ2-1. Germline V CDR1 and CDR2: WSHSY, SAAADI. The CDR3 totals 17 residues. The CDR3 is CASSDFFGRSSYNEQFF.

The chain carries TRBV29-1 and TRBJ2-7. From germline, CDR1 is SQVTM and CDR2 ANQGSEA. The CDR3 is 14 amino acids. The CDR3 sequence: CSVVDLQSSYEQYF.

The chain couples TRBV29-1 to TRBJ2-3; TCRdb designates TRBD2, a call that cannot be tested without DNA. The CDR3 is 13 amino acids. Germline V gives CDR1 SQVTM, CDR2 ANQGSEA. CDR3 residues: CSVRGLAGDTQYF.

The chain employs TRBV11-1 and TRBJ2-3; TCRdb gives TRBD2 as the D gene, but with no DNA this cannot be confirmed. Germline CDR1 SGHAT, CDR2 FQDESV (reference sequence). This CDR3 has 18 amino acids. CDR3 region: CASSLERTGTSGTDTQYF. Variable domain in full (rest from reference TRBV11-1 and TRBJ2-3): EAEVAQSPRYKITEKSQAVAFWCDPISGHATLYWYRQILGQGPELLVQFQDESVVDDSQLPKDRFSAERLKGVDSTLKIQPAELGDSAMYLCASSLERTGTSGTDTQYFGPGTRLTVL.

The chain links TRBV21-1 to TRBJ1-5. TRBV21-1 is assigned pseudogene status. CDR3 length: 17 amino acids. The CDR3 reads CASSKGWDPASNQPQHF.

The rearrangement links TRBV12-3 or TRBV12-4 to TRBJ1-1; TCRdb's assignment of TRBD1 cannot be checked, as there is no DNA. The CDR3 consists of 12 residues. The CDR3 here is CASAGQGGEAFF.

The chain uses TRBV25-1 and TRBJ2-2; absent DNA, TCRdb's TRBD1 call cannot be checked. Germline-derived CDR1 and CDR2 are MGHDK and SYGVNS. The CDR3 covers 13 residues. CDR3: CASSASTVRELFF.

The J gene is TRBJ2-7, the V gene TRBV24-1; TCRdb picks TRBD2, but there is no DNA to check that call. The CDR3 runs to 14 residues. The germline gives CDR1 KGHDR, CDR2 SFDVKD. This chain's CDR3 is CATSALSGTYEQYF.

The chain joins TRBV10-3 to TRBJ2-7; the TRBD2 assignment by TCRdb is unverifiable without DNA. CDR1 and CDR2 (germline): ENHRY, SYGVKD. This CDR3 comprises 13 residues. The CDR3 protein is CAASGGIDYEQYF.

The J gene is TRBJ2-1, the V gene TRBV4-1. The CDR3 has 17 residues. CDR1 MGHRA and CDR2 YSYEKL come from the germline V gene. This CDR3 reads CASSQEFSSSIYNEQFF.

This chain joins TRBV6-5 and TRBJ2-7; the D gene TCRdb calls, TRBD1, cannot be checked with no DNA. Looked up from germline, CDR1 is MNHEY and CDR2 is SVGAGI. The CDR3 loop spans 13 amino acids. The CDR3 sequence: CASSYSTKGEQYF.

V usage is TRBV29-1 and J usage is TRBJ2-1; the TRBD1 assignment by TCRdb is unverifiable without DNA. The CDR3 is 16 residues long. The germline CDR1 and CDR2 sequences are SQVTM and ANQGSEA. The CDR3 sequence is CSVDPGGRGTYNEQFF.

The chain links TRBV29-1 to TRBJ2-4; TCRdb reports TRBD1, a call that lacks DNA to check it against. The CDR3 contains 15 residues. Per the germline V gene, CDR1 is SQVTM and CDR2 is ANQGSEA. The CDR3 loop is CSVELTGNIRNIQYF.

This chain connects TRBV6-1 to TRBJ2-2; TCRdb selects TRBD1, and the lack of DNA leaves this call unchecked. CDR1 and CDR2 from the germline V gene are MNHNS and SASEGT. The CDR3 runs 16 residues. The CDR3: CASTPLGGAYTGELFF.

The chain links TRBV13 to TRBJ2-2; TCRdb's assignment of TRBD2 cannot be checked, as there is no DNA. From germline, CDR1 is PRHDT and CDR2 FYEKMQ (reference sequence). CDR3 length: 18 residues. This chain's CDR3 is CASSLVLAGPSLTGELFF.

The chain uses TRBV12-5 and TRBJ2-1; the D call from TCRdb, TRBD1, cannot be confirmed without DNA. The CDR3 is made up of 20 amino acids. Germline V gene lookup returns CDR1 LGHNT and CDR2 FRNRAP. The CDR3 protein is CASGLTSNRGAEPSYNEQFF.

The V and J genes are TRBV10-3 and TRBJ2-1. The length of the CDR3 is 14 residues. Germline loops: CDR1 ENHRY, CDR2 SYGVKD. CDR3 loop: CAISESASDNEQFF.

The V and J genes are TRBV29-1 and TRBJ1-4; TCRdb's D gene call, TRBD1, goes unchecked for lack of DNA. The CDR3 runs 14 residues. Germline values: CDR1 SQVTM, CDR2 ANQGSEA. CDR3: CSAFLQGALEKLFF.

The rearrangement links TRBV20-1 to TRBJ2-1. Germline CDR1 reads DFQATT; CDR2 reads SNEGSKA (reference sequence). This CDR3 is built from 13 residues. CDR3 sequence reads: CSAREDRKNEQFF.

The V gene is TRBV10-3, the J gene TRBJ2-1; TCRdb lists TRBD2, though no DNA is available to test this call. The CDR3 totals 16 residues. Germline V gene lookup returns CDR1 ENHRY and CDR2 SYGVKD. The CDR3 loop is CAISDLVGTSNNEQFF.

V and J are TRBV24-1 and TRBJ2-3. Per the germline V gene, CDR1 is KGHDR and CDR2 is SFDVKD. This CDR3 comprises 15 residues. The CDR3: CATSGVTASTDTQYF.

The V and J genes are TRBV20-1 and TRBJ2-2; TCRdb gives TRBD2 as the D gene, but with no DNA this cannot be confirmed. This CDR3 is built from 17 residues. In germline, CDR1 is DFQATT, CDR2 SNEGSKA (reference sequence). CDR3: CSARKGLAGLNTGELFF.

V is TRBV25-1 and J is TRBJ2-6. From germline, CDR1 is MGHDK and CDR2 SYGVNS. CDR3 length: 12 residues. The CDR3 sequence: CASKAEANVLTF.

The chain joins TRBV5-7 to TRBJ2-1; checking the TCRdb D call of TRBD1 is not possible without DNA. TRBV5-7 is annotated as an ORF whose role is uncertain. This CDR3 region has 14 residues. The CDR3 protein is CASSLATPGNEQFF.

The chain joins TRBV7-2 to TRBJ2-1. The germline V gene has CDR1 SGHTA and CDR2 FQGNSA. The length of the CDR3 is 13 residues. CDR3 protein: CASSLWGSQEQFF.

This chain links TRBV7-2 with TRBJ2-1. CDR3 size: 16 residues. The germline CDR1 and CDR2 sequences are SGHTA and FQGNSA. This chain's CDR3 is CASSFEPFGSYNEQFF.